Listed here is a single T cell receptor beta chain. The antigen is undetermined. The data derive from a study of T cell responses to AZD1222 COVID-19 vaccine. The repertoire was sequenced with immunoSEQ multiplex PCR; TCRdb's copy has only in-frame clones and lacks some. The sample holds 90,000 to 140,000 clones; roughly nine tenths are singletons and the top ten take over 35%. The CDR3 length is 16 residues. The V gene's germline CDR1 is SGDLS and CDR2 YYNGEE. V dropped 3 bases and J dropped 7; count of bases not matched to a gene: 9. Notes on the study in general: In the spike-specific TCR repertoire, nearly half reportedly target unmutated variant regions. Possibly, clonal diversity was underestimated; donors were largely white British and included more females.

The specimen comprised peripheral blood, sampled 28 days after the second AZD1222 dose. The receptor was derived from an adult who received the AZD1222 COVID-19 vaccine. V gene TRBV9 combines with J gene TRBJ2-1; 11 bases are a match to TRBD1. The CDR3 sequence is CASSAMDRGLGNEQFF. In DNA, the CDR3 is TGTGCCAGCAGCGCCATGGACAGGGGGCTGGGGAATGAGCAGTTCTTC. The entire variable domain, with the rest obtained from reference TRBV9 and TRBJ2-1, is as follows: DSGVTQTPKHLITATGQRVTLRCSPRSGDLSVYWYQQSLDQGLQFLIQYYNGEERAKGNILERFSAQQFPDLHSELNLSSLELGDSALYFCASSAMDRGLGNEQFFGPGTRLTVL.